The sample holds a few counts of the clone carrying this T cell receptor beta chain. Its antigen is still unknown. Trimming left V 0 bases short and J 7 bases short, with 11 bases between. The CDR3 runs to 14 residues. CDR1 and CDR2 from the germline V gene are SGHRS and YFSETQ. This entry belongs to a study of cytomegalovirus exposure and HLA in healthy donors. Study information: The study placed roughly four fifths of its 398 genotyped donors in the Caucasian-associated ancestry cluster. Study findings and constraints: A later analysis by the authors found several of the most significant clusters apparently linked to common viral pathogens. Indistinguishability led to the exclusion of some V segments, TRBV6-2 and TRBV6-3 included.

Researchers ran the PCR with 60 Vbeta and 13 Jbeta primers. This table comes from immunoSEQ multiplex PCR, and its TCRdb copy is limited to in-frame clones, with some not included. The table has about 250,000 clones, roughly 78% seen once; the top ten hold 0.47%. This sequence joins TRBV5-1 and TRBJ2-1; tentatively, D is TRBD2 (5 bases). The origin of this receptor is a boy under 18 in good health and CMV-seronegative. Sequencing was carried out using PBMCs. CDR3 sequence: CASSLGSGPNEQFF. CDR3 nucleotide sequence: TGCGCCAGCAGCTTGGGAAGCGGCCCAAATGAGCAGTTCTTC.